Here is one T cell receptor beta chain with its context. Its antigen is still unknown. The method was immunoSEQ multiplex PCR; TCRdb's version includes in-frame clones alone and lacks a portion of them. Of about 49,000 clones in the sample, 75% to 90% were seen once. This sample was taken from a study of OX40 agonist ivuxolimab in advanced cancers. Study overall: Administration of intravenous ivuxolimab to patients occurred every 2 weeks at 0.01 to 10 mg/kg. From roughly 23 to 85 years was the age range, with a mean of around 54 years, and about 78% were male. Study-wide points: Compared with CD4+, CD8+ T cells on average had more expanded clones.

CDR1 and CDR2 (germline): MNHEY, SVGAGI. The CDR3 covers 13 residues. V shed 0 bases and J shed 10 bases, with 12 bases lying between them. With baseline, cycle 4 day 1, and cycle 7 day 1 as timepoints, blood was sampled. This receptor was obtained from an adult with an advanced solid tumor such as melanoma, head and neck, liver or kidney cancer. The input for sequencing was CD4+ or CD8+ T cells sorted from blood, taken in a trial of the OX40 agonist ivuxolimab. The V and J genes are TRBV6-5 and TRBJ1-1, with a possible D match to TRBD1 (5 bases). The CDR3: CASSYSLGGAAFF. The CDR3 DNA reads TGTGCCAGCAGTTACTCCTTGGGGGGAGCAGCTTTCTTT.